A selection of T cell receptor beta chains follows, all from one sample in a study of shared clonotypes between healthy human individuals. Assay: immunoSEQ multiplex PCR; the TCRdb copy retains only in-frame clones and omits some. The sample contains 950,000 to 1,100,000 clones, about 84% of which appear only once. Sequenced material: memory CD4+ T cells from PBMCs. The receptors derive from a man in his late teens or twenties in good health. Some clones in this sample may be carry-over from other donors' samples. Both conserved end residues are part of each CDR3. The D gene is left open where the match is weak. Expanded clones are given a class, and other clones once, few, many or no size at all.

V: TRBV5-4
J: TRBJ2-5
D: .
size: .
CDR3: CASSLGGAQETQYF
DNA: TGTGCCAGCAGCCTCGGTGGGGCGCAAGAGACCCAGTACTTC

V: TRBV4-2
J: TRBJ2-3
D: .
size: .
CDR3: CASSQDGGTQYF
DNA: TGTGCCAGCAGCCAAGATGGCGGTACGCAGTATTTT

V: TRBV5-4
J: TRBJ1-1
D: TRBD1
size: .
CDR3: CASSLTGRVGTEAFF
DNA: TGTGCCAGCAGCCTGACAGGGAGGGTGGGCACTGAAGCTTTCTTT

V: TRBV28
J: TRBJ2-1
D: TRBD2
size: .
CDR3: CASSITGTSGIHDEQFF
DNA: TGTGCCAGCAGCATCACCGGGACTAGCGGGATCCACGATGAGCAGTTCTTC

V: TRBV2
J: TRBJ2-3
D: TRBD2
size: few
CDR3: CASSGGLAGELYTQYF
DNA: TGTGCCAGCAGTGGAGGACTAGCGGGAGAACTGTATACGCAGTATTTT

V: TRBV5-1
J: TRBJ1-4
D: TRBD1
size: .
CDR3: CASGETGYNEKLFF
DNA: TGCGCCAGCGGAGAGACAGGGTATAATGAAAAACTGTTTTTT

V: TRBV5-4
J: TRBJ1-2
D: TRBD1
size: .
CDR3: CASSRDRENGYTF
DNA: TGTGCCAGCAGTCGAGACAGGGAGAATGGCTACACCTTC

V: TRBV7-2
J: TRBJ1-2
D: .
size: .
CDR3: CASSLGQLGGGYTF
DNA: TGTGCCAGCAGCTTAGGACAGCTCGGGGGTGGCTACACCTTC

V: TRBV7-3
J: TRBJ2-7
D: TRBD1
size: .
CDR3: CAGLGTVCEQYF
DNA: TGTGCCGGCCTGGGGACAGTCTGCGAGCAGTACTTC

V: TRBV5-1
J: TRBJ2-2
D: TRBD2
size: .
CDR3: CASAREANTGELFF
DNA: TGCGCCAGCGCACGGGAGGCGAACACCGGGGAGCTGTTTTTT

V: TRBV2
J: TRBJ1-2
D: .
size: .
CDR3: CASNTVPYGYTF
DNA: TGTGCCAGCAACACGGTCCCCTATGGCTACACCTTC

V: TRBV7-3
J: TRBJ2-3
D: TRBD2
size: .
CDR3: CASSSTSGSPDTQYF
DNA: TGTGCCAGCAGCTCTACTAGCGGGAGCCCCGATACGCAGTATTTT

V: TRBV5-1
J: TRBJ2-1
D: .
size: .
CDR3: CASSYGLGGDEQFF
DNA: TGCGCCAGCAGCTACGGACTGGGTGGGGATGAGCAGTTCTTC